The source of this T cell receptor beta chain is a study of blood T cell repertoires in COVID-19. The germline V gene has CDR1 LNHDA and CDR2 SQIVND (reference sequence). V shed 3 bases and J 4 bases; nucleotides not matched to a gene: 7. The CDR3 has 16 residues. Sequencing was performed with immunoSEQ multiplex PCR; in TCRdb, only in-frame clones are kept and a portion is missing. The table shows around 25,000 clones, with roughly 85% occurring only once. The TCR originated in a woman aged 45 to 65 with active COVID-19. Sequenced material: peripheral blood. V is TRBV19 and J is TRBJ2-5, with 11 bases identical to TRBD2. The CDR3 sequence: CASSIFVTSGRETQYF. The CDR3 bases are TGTGCCAGTAGTATTTTCGTAACTAGCGGGAGAGAGACCCAGTACTTC.